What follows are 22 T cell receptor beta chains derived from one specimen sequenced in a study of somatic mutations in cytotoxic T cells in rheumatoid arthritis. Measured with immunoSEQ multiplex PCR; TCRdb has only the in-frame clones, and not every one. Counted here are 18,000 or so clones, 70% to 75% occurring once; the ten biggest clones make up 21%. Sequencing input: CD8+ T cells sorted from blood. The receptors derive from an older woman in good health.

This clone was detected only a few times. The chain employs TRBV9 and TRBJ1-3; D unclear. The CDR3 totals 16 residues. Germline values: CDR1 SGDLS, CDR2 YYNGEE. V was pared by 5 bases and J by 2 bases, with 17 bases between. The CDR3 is CASSAFGEGPGNTIYF. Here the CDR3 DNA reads TGTGCCAGCAGTGCGTTTGGGGAGGGTCCTGGAAACACCATATATTTT.

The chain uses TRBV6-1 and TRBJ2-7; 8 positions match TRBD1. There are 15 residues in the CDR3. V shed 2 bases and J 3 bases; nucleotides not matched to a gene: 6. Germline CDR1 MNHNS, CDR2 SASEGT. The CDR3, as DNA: TGTGCCAGCAGTGAAACCGGGACAGGAGGCTACGAGCAGTACTTC. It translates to CASSETGTGGYEQYF.

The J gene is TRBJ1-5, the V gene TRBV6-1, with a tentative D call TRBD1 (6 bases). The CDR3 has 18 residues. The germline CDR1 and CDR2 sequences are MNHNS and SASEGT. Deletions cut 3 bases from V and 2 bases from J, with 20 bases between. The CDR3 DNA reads TGTGCCAGCAGTGATGAGGGGGTAGGGGACACCGGCAATCAGCCCCAGCATTTT. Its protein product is CASSDEGVGDTGNQPQHF.

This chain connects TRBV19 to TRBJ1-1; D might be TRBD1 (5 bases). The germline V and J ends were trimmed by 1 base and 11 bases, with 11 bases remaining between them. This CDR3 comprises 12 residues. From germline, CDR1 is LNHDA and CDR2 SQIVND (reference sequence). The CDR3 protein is CASSIGGQRAFF. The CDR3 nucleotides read TGTGCCAGTAGTATAGGGGGCCAGCGGGCTTTCTTT.

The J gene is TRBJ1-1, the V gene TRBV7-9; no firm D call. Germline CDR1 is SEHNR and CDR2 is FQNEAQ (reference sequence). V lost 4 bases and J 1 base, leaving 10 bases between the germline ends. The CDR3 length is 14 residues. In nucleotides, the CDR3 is TGTGCCAGCAGCTCCCAGTCAGGGAACACTGAAGCTTTCTTT. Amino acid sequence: CASSSQSGNTEAFF.

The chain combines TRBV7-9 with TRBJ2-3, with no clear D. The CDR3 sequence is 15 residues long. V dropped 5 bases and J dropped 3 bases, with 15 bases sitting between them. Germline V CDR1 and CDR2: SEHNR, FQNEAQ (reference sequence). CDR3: CASSPGLSWTDTQYF. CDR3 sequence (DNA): TGTGCCAGCAGCCCGGGCCTCTCCTGGACAGATACGCAGTATTTT.

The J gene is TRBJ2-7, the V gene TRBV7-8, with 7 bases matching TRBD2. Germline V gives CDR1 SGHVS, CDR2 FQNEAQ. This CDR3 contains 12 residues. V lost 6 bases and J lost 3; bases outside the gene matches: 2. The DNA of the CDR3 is TGTGCCAGCAGGGGGAGGGGCTACGAGCAGTACTTC. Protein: CASRGRGYEQYF.

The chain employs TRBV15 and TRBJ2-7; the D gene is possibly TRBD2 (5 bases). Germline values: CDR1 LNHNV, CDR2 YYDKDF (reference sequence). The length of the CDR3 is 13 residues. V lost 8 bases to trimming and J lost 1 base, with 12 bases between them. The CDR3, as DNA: TGTGCCACCGGACCACCGGGGTCCTACGAGCAGTACTTC. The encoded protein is CATGPPGSYEQYF. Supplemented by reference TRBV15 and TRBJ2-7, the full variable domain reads DAMVIQNPRYQVTQFGKPVTLSCSQTLNHNVMYWYQQKSSQAPKLLFHYYDKDFNNEADTPDNFQSRRPNTSFCFLDIRSPGLGDTAMYLCATGPPGSYEQYFGPGTRLTVT.

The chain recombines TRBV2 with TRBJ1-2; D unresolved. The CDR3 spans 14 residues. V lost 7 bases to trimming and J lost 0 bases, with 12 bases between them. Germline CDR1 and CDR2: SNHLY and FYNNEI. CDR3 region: CASIGIQSNYGYTF. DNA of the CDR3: TGTGCCAGCATTGGGATTCAATCTAACTATGGCTACACCTTC.

The CDR3: CASSLEGNPTNEQFF. The DNA for the CDR3 is TGTGCCAGCAGCTTAGAGGGAAACCCTACCAATGAGCAGTTCTTC. J is TRBJ2-1 and V is TRBV7-8; no clear D. V was shortened by 1 base and J by 6 bases, with 13 bases between the two germline ends. The CDR3 contains 15 residues. Germline CDR1 and CDR2: SGHVS and FQNEAQ. Full variable domain (rest looked up from reference TRBV7-8 and TRBJ2-1): GAGVSQSPRYKVAKRGQDVALRCDPISGHVSLFWYQQALGQGPEFLTYFQNEAQLDKSGLPSDRFFAERPEGSVSTLKIQRTQQEDSAVYLCASSLEGNPTNEQFFGPGTRLTVL.

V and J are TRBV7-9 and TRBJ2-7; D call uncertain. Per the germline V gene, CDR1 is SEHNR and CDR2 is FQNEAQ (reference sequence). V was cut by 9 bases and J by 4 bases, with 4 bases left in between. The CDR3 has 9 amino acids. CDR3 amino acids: CARGYEQYF. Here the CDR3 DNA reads TGTGCCAGGGGGTACGAGCAGTACTTC.

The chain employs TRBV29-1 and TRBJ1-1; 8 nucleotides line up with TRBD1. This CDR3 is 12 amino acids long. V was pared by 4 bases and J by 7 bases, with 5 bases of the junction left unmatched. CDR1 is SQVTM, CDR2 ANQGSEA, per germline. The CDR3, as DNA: TGCAGCGTTGCCCAGGGGGCGGGTGAAGCTTTCTTT. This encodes CSVAQGAGEAFF.

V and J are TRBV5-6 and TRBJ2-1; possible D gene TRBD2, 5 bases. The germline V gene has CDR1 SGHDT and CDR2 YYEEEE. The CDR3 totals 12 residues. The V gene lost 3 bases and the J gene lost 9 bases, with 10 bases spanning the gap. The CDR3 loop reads CASSSRRGEQFF. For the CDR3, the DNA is TGTGCCAGCAGCTCCCGCCGGGGTGAGCAGTTCTTC.

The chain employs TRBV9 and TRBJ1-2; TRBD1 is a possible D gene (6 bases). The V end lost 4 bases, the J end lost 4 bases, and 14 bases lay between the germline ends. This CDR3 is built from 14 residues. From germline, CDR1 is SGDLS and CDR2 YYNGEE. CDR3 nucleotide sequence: TGTGCCAGCAGCCAGGGGAGCGGTTCCTATGGCTACACCTTC. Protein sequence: CASSQGSGSYGYTF.

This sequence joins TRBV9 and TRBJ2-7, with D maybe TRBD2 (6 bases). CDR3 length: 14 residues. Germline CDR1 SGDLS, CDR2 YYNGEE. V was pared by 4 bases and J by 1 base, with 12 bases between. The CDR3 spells CASSPGGASYEQYF. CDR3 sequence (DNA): TGTGCCAGCAGCCCAGGAGGGGCTTCCTACGAGCAGTACTTC.

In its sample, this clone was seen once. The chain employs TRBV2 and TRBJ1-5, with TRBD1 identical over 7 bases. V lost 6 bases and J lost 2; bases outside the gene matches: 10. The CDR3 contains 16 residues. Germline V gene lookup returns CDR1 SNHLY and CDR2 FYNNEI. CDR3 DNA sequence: TGTGCCAGCAGCGATAACAGGGGTGGGGGCAATCAGCCCCAGCATTTT. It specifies CASSDNRGGGNQPQHF. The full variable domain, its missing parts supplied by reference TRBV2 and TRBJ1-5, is EPEVTQTPSHQVTQMGQEVILRCVPISNHLYFYWYRQILGQKVEFLVSFYNNEISEKSEIFDDQFSVERPDGSNFTLKIRSTKLEDSAMYFCASSDNRGGGNQPQHFGDGTRLSIL.

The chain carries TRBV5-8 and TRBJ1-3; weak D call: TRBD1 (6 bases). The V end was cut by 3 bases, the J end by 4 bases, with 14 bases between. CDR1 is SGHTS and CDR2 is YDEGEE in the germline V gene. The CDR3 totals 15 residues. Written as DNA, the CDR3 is TGTGCCAGCAGCTCGCAGGGGACTTCGGGAAACACCATATATTTT. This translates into CASSSQGTSGNTIYF. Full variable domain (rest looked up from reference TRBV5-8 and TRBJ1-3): EAGVTQSPTHLIKTRGQQATLRCSPISGHTSVYWYQQALGLGLQFLLWYDEGEERNRGNFPPRFSGRQFPNYSSELNVNALELEDSALYLCASSSQGTSGNTIYFGEGSWLTVV.

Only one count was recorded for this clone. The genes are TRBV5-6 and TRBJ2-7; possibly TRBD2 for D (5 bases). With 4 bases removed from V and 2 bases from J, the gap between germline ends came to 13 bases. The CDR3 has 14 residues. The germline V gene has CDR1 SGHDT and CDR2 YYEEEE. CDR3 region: CASSHGGAPYEQYF. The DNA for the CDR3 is TGTGCCAGCAGCCATGGAGGTGCCCCCTACGAGCAGTACTTC.

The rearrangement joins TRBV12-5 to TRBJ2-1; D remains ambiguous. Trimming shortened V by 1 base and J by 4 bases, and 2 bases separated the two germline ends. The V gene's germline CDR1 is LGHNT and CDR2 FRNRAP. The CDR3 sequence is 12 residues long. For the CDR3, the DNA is TGTGCTAGTGGTTTGGGGTACAATGAGCAGTTCTTC. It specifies CASGLGYNEQFF.

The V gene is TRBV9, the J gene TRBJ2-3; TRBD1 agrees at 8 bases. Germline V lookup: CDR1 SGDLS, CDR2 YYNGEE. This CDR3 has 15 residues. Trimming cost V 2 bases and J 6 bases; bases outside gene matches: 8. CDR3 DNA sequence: TGTGCCAGCAGCGTGGAGGGACAGGTTAGCGATACGCAGTATTTT. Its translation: CASSVEGQVSDTQYF. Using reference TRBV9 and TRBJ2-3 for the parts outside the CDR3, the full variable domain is DSGVTQTPKHLITATGQRVTLRCSPRSGDLSVYWYQQSLDQGLQFLIQYYNGEERAKGNILERFSAQQFPDLHSELNLSSLELGDSALYFCASSVEGQVSDTQYFGPGTRLTVL.

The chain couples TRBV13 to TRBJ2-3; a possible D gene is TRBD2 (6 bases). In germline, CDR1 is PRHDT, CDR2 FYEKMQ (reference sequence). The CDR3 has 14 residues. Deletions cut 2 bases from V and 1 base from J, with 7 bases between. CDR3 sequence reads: CASSLTGGTDTQYF. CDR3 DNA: TGTGCCAGCAGCTTAACGGGAGGCACAGATACGCAGTATTTT.

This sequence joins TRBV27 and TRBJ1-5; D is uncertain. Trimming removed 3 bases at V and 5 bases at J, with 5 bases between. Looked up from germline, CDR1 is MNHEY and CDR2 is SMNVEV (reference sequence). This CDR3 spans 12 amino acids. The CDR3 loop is CASSFGDQPQHF. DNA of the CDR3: TGTGCCAGCAGTTTTGGGGATCAGCCCCAGCATTTT.